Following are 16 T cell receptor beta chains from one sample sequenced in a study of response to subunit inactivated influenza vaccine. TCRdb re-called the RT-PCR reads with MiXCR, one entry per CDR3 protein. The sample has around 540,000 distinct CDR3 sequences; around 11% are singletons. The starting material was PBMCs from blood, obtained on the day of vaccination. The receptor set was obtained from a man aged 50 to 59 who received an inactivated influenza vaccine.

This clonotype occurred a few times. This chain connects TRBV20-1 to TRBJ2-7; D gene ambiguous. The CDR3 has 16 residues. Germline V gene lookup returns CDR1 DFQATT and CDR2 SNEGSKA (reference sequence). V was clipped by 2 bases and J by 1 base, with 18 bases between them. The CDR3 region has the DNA TGCAGTGCTAGACTGCGACACGGTGGAATTTCCTACGAGCAGTACTTC. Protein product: CSARLRHGGISYEQYF.

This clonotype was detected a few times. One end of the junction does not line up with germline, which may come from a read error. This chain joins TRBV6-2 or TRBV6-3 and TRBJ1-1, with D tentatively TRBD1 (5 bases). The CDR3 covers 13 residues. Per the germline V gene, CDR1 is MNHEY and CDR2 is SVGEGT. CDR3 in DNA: TGTGCCAGCAGTTACGCGTACGGGGCTGAGGCTTTCTTT. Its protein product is CASSYAYGAEAFF.

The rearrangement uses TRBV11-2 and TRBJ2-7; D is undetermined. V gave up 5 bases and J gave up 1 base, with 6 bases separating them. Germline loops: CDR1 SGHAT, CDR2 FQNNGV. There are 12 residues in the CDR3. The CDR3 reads CASSPASYEQYF. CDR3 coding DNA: TGTGCCAGCAGCCCCGCATCCTACGAGCAGTACTTC. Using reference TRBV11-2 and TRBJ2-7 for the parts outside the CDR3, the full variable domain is EAGVAQSPRYKIIEKRQSVAFWCNPISGHATLYWYQQILGQGPKLLIQFQNNGVVDDSQLPKDRFSAERLKGVDSTLKIQPAKLEDSAVYLCASSPASYEQYFGPGTRLTVT.

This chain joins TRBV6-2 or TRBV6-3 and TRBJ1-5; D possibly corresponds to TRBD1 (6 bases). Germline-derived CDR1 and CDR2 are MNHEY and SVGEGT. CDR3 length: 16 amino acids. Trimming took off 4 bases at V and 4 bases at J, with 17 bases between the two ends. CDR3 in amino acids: CASSFPNREGNQPQHF. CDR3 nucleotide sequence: TGTGCCAGCAGTTTTCCAAACAGGGAGGGAAATCAGCCCCAGCATTTT.

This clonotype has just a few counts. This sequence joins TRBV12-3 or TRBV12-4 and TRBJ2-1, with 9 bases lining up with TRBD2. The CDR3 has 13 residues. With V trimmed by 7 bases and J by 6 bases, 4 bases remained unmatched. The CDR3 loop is CASKLLAGNEQFF. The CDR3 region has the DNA TGTGCCAGCAAACTACTAGCGGGCAATGAGCAGTTCTTC.

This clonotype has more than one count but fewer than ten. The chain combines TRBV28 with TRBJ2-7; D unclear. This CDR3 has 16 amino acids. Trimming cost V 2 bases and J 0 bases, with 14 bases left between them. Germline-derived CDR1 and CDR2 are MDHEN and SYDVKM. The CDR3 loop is CASSLPSRQSSYEQYF. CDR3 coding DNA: TGTGCCAGCAGTTTACCGTCCAGGCAGAGCTCCTACGAGCAGTACTTC.

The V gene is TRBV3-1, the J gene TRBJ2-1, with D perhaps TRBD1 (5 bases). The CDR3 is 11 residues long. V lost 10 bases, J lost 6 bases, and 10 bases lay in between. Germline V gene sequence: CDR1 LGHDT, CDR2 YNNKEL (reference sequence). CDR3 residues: CAIRERNEQFF. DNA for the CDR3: TGTGCCATCAGGGAACGCAATGAGCAGTTCTTC.

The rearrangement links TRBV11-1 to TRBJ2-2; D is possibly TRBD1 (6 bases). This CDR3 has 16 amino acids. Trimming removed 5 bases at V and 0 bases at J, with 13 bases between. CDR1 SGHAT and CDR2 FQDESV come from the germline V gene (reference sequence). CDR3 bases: TGTGCCAGCAGCCCCCTCAGGGGCGCGAACACCGGGGAGCTGTTTTTT. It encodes CASSPLRGANTGELFF.

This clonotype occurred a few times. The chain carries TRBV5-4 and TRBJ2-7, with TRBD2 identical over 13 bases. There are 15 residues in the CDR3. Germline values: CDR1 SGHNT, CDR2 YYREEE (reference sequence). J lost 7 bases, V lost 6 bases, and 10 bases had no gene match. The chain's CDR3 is CASTLATSGGIEQYF. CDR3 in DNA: TGTGCCAGCACCCTCGCGACTAGCGGGGGGATTGAGCAGTACTTC.

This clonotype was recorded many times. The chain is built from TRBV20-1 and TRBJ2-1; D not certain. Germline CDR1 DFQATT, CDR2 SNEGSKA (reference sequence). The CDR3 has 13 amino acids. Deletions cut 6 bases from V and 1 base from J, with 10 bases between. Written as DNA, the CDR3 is TGCAGTGCCCAGGATTTTTCCTACAATGAGCAGTTCTTC. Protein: CSAQDFSYNEQFF.

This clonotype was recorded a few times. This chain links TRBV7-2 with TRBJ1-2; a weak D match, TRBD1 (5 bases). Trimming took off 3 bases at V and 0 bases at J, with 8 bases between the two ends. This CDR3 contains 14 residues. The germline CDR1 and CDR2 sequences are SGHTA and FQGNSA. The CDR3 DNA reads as TGTGCCAGCAGCTTGACAGTCTCTAACTATGGCTACACCTTC. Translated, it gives CASSLTVSNYGYTF.

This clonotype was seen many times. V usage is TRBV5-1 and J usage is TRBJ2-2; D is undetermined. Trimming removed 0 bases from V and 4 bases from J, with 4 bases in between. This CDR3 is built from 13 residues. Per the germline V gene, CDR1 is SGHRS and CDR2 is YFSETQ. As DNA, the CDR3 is TGCGCCAGCAGCTTGGTCTCCACCGGGGAGCTGTTTTTT. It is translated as CASSLVSTGELFF.

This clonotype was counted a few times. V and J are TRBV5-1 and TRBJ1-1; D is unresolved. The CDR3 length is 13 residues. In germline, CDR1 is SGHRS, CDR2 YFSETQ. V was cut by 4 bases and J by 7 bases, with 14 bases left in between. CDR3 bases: TGCGCCAGCAGCGGTACGGGGTTCGTTGAAGCTTTCTTT. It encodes CASSGTGFVEAFF. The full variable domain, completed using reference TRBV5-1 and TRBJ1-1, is KAGVTQTPRYLIKTRGQQVTLSCSPISGHRSVSWYQQTPGQGLQFLFEYFSETQRNKGNFPGRFSGRQFSNSRSEMNVSTLELGDSALYLCASSGTGFVEAFFGQGTRLTVV.

CDR3 DNA: TGTGCCAGCACCACTACCGGTCGACTGTCCTACGAGCAGTACTTC. It encodes CASTTTGRLSYEQYF. The V gene is TRBV6-1, the J gene TRBJ2-7; no reliable D call. The germline gives CDR1 MNHNS, CDR2 SASEGT. This CDR3 spans 15 amino acids. Trimming took off 7 bases at V and 1 base at J, with 17 bases between the two ends.

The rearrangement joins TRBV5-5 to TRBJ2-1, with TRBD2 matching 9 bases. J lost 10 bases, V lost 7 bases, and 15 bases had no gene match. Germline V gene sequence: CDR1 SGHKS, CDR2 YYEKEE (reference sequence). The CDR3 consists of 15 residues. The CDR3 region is CASRQRGANLLEQFF. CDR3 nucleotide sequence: TGTGCCAGCCGCCAGCGGGGGGCGAACTTATTGGAGCAGTTCTTC.

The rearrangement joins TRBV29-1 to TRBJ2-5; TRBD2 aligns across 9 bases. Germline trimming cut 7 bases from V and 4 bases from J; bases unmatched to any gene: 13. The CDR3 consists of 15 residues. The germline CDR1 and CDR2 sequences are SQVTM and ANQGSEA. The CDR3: CSGLAGGLDAETQYF. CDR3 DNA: TGCAGCGGTCTCGCGGGAGGGCTTGATGCAGAGACCCAGTACTTC.